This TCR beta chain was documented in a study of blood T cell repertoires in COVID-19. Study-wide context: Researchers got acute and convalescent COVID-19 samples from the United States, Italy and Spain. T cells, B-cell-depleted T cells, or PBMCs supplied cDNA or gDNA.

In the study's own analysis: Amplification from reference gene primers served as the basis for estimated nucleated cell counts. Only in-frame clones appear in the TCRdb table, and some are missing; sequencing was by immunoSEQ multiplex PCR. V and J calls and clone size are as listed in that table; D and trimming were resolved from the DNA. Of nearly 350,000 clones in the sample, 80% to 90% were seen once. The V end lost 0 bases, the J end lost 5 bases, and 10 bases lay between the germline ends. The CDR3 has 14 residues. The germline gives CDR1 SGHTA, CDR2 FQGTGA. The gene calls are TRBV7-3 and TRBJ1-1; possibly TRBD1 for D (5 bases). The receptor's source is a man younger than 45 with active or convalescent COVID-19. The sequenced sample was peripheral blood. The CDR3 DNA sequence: TGTGCCAGCAGCTTAACGGGACGGGGGACTGAAGCTTTCTTT. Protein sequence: CASSLTGRGTEAFF. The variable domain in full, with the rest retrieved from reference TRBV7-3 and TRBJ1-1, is GAGVSQTPSNKVTEKGKYVELRCDPISGHTALYWYRQSLGQGPEFLIYFQGTGAADDSGLPNDRFFAVRPEGSVSTLKIQRTERGDSAVYLCASSLTGRGTEAFFGQGTRLTVV.